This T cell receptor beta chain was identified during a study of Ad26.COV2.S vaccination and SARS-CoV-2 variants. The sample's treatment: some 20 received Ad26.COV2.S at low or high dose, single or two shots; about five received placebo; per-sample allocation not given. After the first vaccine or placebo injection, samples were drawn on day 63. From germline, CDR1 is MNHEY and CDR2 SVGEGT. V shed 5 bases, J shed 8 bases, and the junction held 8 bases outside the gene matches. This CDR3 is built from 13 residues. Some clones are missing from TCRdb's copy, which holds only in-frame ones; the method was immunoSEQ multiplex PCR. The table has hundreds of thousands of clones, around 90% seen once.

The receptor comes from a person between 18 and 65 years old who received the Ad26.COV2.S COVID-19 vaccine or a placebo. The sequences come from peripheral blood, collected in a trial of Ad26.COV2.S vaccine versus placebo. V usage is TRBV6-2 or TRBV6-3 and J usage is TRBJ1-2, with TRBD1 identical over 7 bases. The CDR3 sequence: CASSGETGKGYTF. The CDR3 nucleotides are TGTGCCAGCAGTGGAGAGACAGGGAAGGGCTACACCTTC.